This T cell receptor (beta chain) was profiled in a study of T cell changes during pregnancy in multiple sclerosis. The trim removed 3 bases at V and 7 bases at J, leaving 11 bases unmatched. Looked up from germline, CDR1 is MNHNS and CDR2 is SASEGT. CDR3 size: 15 residues. The method was immunoSEQ multiplex PCR; TCRdb's version includes in-frame clones alone and lacks a portion of them. The data contain around 110,000 clones, approximately 90% of them singletons. The clonotype was recovered from a female donor with multiple sclerosis, enrolled in a pregnancy study. This rearrangement joins TRBV6-1 to TRBJ1-2, with 7 positions matching TRBD1. The sample here was peripheral blood, taken in the third trimester of pregnancy. The CDR3 bases are TGTGCCAGCAGTGACCTACCCCGGGACAGAGGTGGCTACACCTTC. It yields the protein CASSDLPRDRGGYTF.